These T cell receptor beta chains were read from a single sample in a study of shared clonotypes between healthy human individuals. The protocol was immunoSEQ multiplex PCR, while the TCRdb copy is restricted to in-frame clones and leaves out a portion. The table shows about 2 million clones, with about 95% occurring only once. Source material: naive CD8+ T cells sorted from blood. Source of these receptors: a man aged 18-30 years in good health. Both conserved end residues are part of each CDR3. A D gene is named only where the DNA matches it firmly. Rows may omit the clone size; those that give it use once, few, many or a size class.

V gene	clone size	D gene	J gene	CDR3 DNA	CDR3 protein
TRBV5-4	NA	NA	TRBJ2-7	TGTGCCAGCAGCGCCAGAGGCTCCTACGAGCAGTACTTC	CASSARGSYEQYF
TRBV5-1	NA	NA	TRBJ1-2	TGCGCCAGCAGCTTAACAGGGATAGGTAACTATGGCTACACCTTC	CASSLTGIGNYGYTF
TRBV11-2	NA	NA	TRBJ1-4	TGTGCCAGCAGCTTTGTCGAGGGGGGAAAAACAACTAATGAAAAACTGTTTTTT	CASSFVEGGKTTNEKLFF
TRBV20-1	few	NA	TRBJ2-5	TGCAGTGCTAGTGTGGAGACCCAGTACTTC	CSASVETQYF
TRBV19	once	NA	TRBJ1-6	TGTGCCAGTAGTCTCGACAGCTCCTATAATTCACCCCTCCACTTT	CASSLDSSYNSPLHF
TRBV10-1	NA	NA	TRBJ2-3	TGCGCCAGCAGTGAGTCGGGGCGGACCACAGATACGCAGTATTTT	CASSESGRTTDTQYF
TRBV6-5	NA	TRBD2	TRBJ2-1	TGTGCCAGCAGTTACTCACCGGGACTAGCGGGAGGCGAGCAGTTCTTC	CASSYSPGLAGGEQFF
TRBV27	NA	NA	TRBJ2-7	TGTGCCAGCAGTTCCGGGGTCGCCTACGAGCAGTACTTC	CASSSGVAYEQYF
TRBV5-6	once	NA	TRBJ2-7	TGTGCCAGCAGCTTTGGAGGACCGCTTTACGAGCAGTACTTC	CASSFGGPLYEQYF
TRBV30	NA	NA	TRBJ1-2	TGTGCCTGGAGTGTTGCAGGCAACTATGGCTACACCTTC	CAWSVAGNYGYTF
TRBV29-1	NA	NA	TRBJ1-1	TGCAGCGTTGCCACTGAAGCTTTCTTT	CSVATEAFF
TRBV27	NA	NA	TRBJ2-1	TGTGCCAGCAGTTTATCCGGGACGAGTGGCAATGAGCAGTTCTTC	CASSLSGTSGNEQFF
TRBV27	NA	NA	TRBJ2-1	TGTGCCAGCAGTTCCCAGGGGGGCAATGAGCAGTTCTTC	CASSSQGGNEQFF
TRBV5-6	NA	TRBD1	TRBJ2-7	TGTGCCAGCAGCTCCGACAGGGTGGGGAACGAGCAGTACTTC	CASSSDRVGNEQYF
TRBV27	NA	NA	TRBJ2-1	TGTGCCAGCAGCTACGACTATTCCCAAGGTGAGCAGTTCTTC	CASSYDYSQGEQFF
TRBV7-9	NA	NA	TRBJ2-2	TGTGCCAGCAGCTGGGCTGGGAACACCGGGGAGCTGTTTTTT	CASSWAGNTGELFF
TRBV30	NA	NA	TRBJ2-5	TGTGCCTGGAGTGGACAGGTCCAAGAGACCCAGTACTTC	CAWSGQVQETQYF
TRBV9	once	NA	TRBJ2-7	TGTGCCAGCAGCTCAACAGGGGGGGTTAGCGAGCAGTACTTC	CASSSTGGVSEQYF
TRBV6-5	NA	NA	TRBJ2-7	TGTGCCAGCAGTCCGACAGCGTTTGAGGAGCAGTACTTC	CASSPTAFEEQYF
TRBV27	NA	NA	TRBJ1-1	TGTGCCAGCAGTCCTACGGGCCTGAACACTGAAGCTTTCTTT	CASSPTGLNTEAFF
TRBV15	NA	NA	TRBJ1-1	TGTGCCACCAGCAGAGTTCCGGGCTTCACTGAAGCTTTCTTT	CATSRVPGFTEAFF
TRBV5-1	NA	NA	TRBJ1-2	TGCGCCAGCAGTTCATGGGGGGACATGTCAGAAGGCTACACCTTC	CASSSWGDMSEGYTF
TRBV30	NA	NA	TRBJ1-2	TGTGCCCAGCAGGCAGGGAAGGACTATGGCCACACCTTC	CAQQAGKDYGHTF
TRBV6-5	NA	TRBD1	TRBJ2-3	TGTGCCAGCGGTGGGACAGGGGCGATCACAGATACGCAGTATTTT	CASGGTGAITDTQYF
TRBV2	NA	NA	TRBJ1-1	TGTGCCAGCAAGGTAACAGGAGGAGTTGACGAAGCTTTCTTT	CASKVTGGVDEAFF
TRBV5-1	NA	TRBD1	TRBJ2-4	TGCGCCAGCAGCTTGGGGGACAGCAAAAACATTCAGTACTTC	CASSLGDSKNIQYF
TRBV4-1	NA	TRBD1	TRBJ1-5	TGCGCCAGCAGCGAACGACAGGGTGTGGAGCCCCAGCATTTT	CASSERQGVEPQHF
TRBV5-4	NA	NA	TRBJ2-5	TGTGCCAGCAGCTCCGTCGCCGGCGGACAAGAGACCCAGTACTTC	CASSSVAGGQETQYF
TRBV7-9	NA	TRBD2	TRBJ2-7	TGTGCCAGCAGCTGGGCGGGGGACGGGGACGAGCAGTACTTC	CASSWAGDGDEQYF